The clone carrying this TCR beta chain has only one observation. The sample is drawn from a study of CD8 T cells in Susac syndrome. Reverse transcription of roughly 0.5 to 1 ug RNA was carried out with random hexamers. The amplification used immunoSEQ multiplex PCR on TCR beta CDR3; it spanned 54 Vbeta and 13 Jbeta. TCRdb passed the immunoSEQ multiplex PCR reads through MiXCR, listing each CDR3 protein once. In the table there are under 200,000 distinct CDR3 sequences, 90% to 95% of which are singletons. The CDR3 is made up of 16 amino acids. CDR1 is KGHSH, CDR2 LQKENI, per germline. V gave up 1 base and J gave up 2 bases, with 12 bases separating them.

The receptor comes from a human donor with Susac syndrome. The specimen was CD4+ T cells from PBMCs. The genes are TRBV18 and TRBJ2-1; weak D call: TRBD1 (6 bases). The CDR3 is CASSPLSRGTYNEQFF. The CDR3 DNA follows: TGTGCCAGCTCACCACTCTCCAGGGGAACCTACAATGAGCAGTTCTTC.